A single sample gave rise to the 22 T cell receptor beta chains below, sequenced in a study of cytomegalovirus exposure and HLA in healthy donors. Primers: 60 Vbeta forward and 13 Jbeta reverse. Sequencing used immunoSEQ multiplex PCR; TCRdb keeps in-frame clones, though not all of them. The profile shows 120,000 to 150,000 clones, 84% of them singletons. Material: PBMCs. These receptors were obtained from a boy under 10 years old in good health and CMV-seronegative.

This chain connects TRBV11-2 to TRBJ2-2, with 8 bases matching TRBD1. This CDR3 is built from 15 residues. V was clipped by 5 bases and J by 8 bases; unmatched bases: 10. Germline CDR1 SGHAT, CDR2 FQNNGV. The CDR3 DNA follows: TGTGCCAGCAGCCTTACAGGGGGAAGTCCTGGGGAGCTGTTTTTT. It is translated as CASSLTGGSPGELFF.

The CDR3 sequence is CASSFGVGAYNSPLHF. The CDR3 nucleotides are TGTGCCAGCAGCTTTGGTGTCGGGGCCTATAATTCACCCCTCCACTTT. The chain combines TRBV7-2 with TRBJ1-6; D gene uncertain. CDR1 SGHTA and CDR2 FQGNSA come from the germline V gene. The length of the CDR3 is 16 residues. V dropped 3 bases and J dropped 2 bases, with 11 bases sitting between them.

The chain uses TRBV19 and TRBJ2-7; TRBD1 agrees at 10 bases. The V gene's germline CDR1 is LNHDA and CDR2 SQIVND (reference sequence). The CDR3 has 15 residues. The J segment lost 2 bases and the V segment lost 4 bases, leaving 5 bases of the junction unmatched. The CDR3 sequence is CASSTGTGDPYEQYF. DNA of the CDR3: TGTGCCAGTAGTACCGGGACAGGGGATCCCTACGAGCAGTACTTC.

This clone was picked up one time. The chain combines TRBV6-5 with TRBJ2-1; a possible D gene is TRBD2 (5 bases). The CDR3 totals 15 residues. Trimming removed 0 bases at V and 7 bases at J, with 13 bases between. Germline loops: CDR1 MNHEY, CDR2 SVGAGI. Written as DNA, the CDR3 is TGTGCCAGCAGTTACTCGATTCTCTCGGGGAATGAGCAGTTCTTC. Residues: CASSYSILSGNEQFF.

CDR3 in amino acids: CASSSSGGIQYF. CDR3 sequence (DNA): TGTGCCAGCAGTTCCTCAGGCGGGATTCAGTACTTC. V usage is TRBV2 and J usage is TRBJ2-4; TRBD2 is a possible D gene (5 bases). V shed 5 bases and J shed 10 bases, with 12 bases lying between them. This CDR3 has 12 amino acids. Germline V gene sequence: CDR1 SNHLY, CDR2 FYNNEI.

The chain couples TRBV7-3 to TRBJ2-2; possible D gene TRBD1, 5 bases. The CDR3 is 13 residues long. Trimming shortened V by 3 bases and J by 4 bases, and 6 bases separated the two germline ends. Germline loops: CDR1 SGHTA, CDR2 FQGTGA. CDR3 nucleotides: TGTGCCAGCAGCTTTGACAGCACCGGGGAGCTGTTTTTT. This codes for CASSFDSTGELFF.

The chain's CDR3 is CASSLLGPIGNQPQHF. The CDR3 DNA reads as TGTGCCAGCAGCTTGCTGGGGCCGATTGGCAATCAGCCCCAGCATTTT. The rearrangement uses TRBV5-8 and TRBJ1-5, with a possible D match to TRBD1 (5 bases). Germline-derived CDR1 and CDR2 are SGHTS and YDEGEE. Trimming removed 1 base from V and 2 bases from J, with 13 bases in between. CDR3 size: 16 residues.

This chain links TRBV27 with TRBJ2-7, with a weak D call TRBD2 (5 bases). Germline lookup yields CDR1 MNHEY and CDR2 SMNVEV (reference sequence). This CDR3 contains 13 residues. Deletions cut 5 bases from V and 3 bases from J, with 11 bases between. The CDR3 reads CASSLSRGYEQYF. The CDR3 DNA is TGTGCCAGCAGTCTCTCCCGGGGCTACGAGCAGTACTTC.

This chain links TRBV7-9 with TRBJ2-2; D possibly corresponds to TRBD1 (5 bases). The V gene lost 5 bases and the J gene lost 1 base, with 17 bases spanning the gap. This CDR3 is built from 17 residues. Germline assignment: CDR1 SEHNR and CDR2 FQNEAQ (reference sequence). The CDR3 DNA reads as TGTGCCAGCAGCCCAAAGTTTGCAGGGCTGAACACCGGGGAGCTGTTTTTT. Translated: CASSPKFAGLNTGELFF. Full variable domain (remainder filled in from reference TRBV7-9 and TRBJ2-2): DTGVSQNPRHKITKRGQNVTFRCDPISEHNRLYWYRQTLGQGPEFLTYFQNEAQLEKSRLLSDRFSAERPKGSFSTLEIQRTEQGDSAMYLCASSPKFAGLNTGELFFGEGSRLTVL.

This clone was counted only a few times. The chain is built from TRBV5-1 and TRBJ1-1; the match to TRBD1 covers 8 bases. The CDR3 runs 15 residues. V lost 4 bases to trimming and J lost 1 base; unmatched junction nucleotides: 6. Germline CDR1 is SGHRS and CDR2 is YFSETQ. The DNA of the CDR3 is TGCGCCAGCAGCGTGCAGGGGGCCGGGAACACTGAAGCTTTCTTT. Its protein is CASSVQGAGNTEAFF.

The rearrangement joins TRBV5-1 to TRBJ1-2; D unclear. Trimming took off 4 bases at V and 1 base at J, with 8 bases between the two ends. The CDR3 has 13 amino acids. Germline V lookup: CDR1 SGHRS, CDR2 YFSETQ. CDR3 sequence: CASSGGSNYGYTF. As DNA, the CDR3 is TGCGCCAGCAGCGGAGGGAGTAACTATGGCTACACCTTC.

The chain has TRBV6-1 and TRBJ2-5; 10 bases fit TRBD2. V lost 1 base to trimming and J lost 6 bases; unmatched junction nucleotides: 5. The CDR3 is 15 residues long. Germline V gene lookup returns CDR1 MNHNS and CDR2 SASEGT. The CDR3 is CASSEEAGGPQTQYF. CDR3 DNA: TGTGCCAGCAGTGAAGAAGCGGGAGGGCCGCAGACCCAGTACTTC.

The V and J genes are TRBV9 and TRBJ1-2; tentatively, D is TRBD1 (5 bases). V gave up 0 bases and J gave up 4 bases, with 13 bases separating them. CDR3 size: 15 residues. The germline V gene has CDR1 SGDLS and CDR2 YYNGEE. CDR3 loop: CASSVASTGRYGYTF. CDR3 DNA sequence: TGTGCCAGCAGCGTAGCTTCTACAGGACGCTATGGCTACACCTTC.

The chain joins TRBV7-3 to TRBJ2-1; 10 nucleotides align to TRBD2. Germline CDR1 SGHTA, CDR2 FQGTGA. The ends lost 5 bases at V and 6 bases at J; junction bases unmatched: 13. CDR3 length: 17 amino acids. DNA of the CDR3: TGTGCCAGCAGCCACCGCCCCCCTAGCGGGAGTAGCAATGAGCAGTTCTTC. Residues: CASSHRPPSGSSNEQFF.

The chain uses TRBV7-9 and TRBJ2-1; possibly TRBD1 for D (5 bases). V was cut by 0 bases and J by 7 bases, with 13 bases left in between. The CDR3 loop spans 15 amino acids. Germline assignment: CDR1 SEHNR and CDR2 FQNEAQ (reference sequence). CDR3 sequence reads: CASSLAPAGWNEQFF. CDR3 sequence (DNA): TGTGCCAGCAGCTTAGCGCCGGCAGGGTGGAATGAGCAGTTCTTC.

Points on this clone: Other nucleotide sequences in the sample specify the same CDR3. V gene TRBV29-1 combines with J gene TRBJ2-7, with TRBD1 as a possible D gene (5 bases). The CDR3 is made up of 13 amino acids. Deletions cut 5 bases from V and 2 bases from J, with 13 bases between. Germline V CDR1 and CDR2: SQVTM, ANQGSEA. The CDR3 spells CSVQGRPAYEQYF. CDR3 nucleotide sequence: TGCAGCGTTCAGGGCAGGCCGGCCTACGAGCAGTACTTC.

The genes are TRBV27 and TRBJ2-3; D remains unclear. The germline V gene has CDR1 MNHEY and CDR2 SMNVEV (reference sequence). V was clipped by 1 base and J by 0 bases, with 11 bases between them. This CDR3 is 16 amino acids long. The CDR3 nucleotides are TGTGCCAGCAGTTTATTTGACTGGTCTAGCACAGATACGCAGTATTTT. It yields the protein CASSLFDWSSTDTQYF.

This chain connects TRBV5-6 to TRBJ2-1; no firm D call. V lost 1 base and J 2 bases, leaving 4 bases between the germline ends. CDR3 size: 13 residues. Germline V gene sequence: CDR1 SGHDT, CDR2 YYEEEE. CDR3 coding DNA: TGTGCCAGCAGCTTGTCTGCCTACAATGAGCAGTTCTTC. It yields the protein CASSLSAYNEQFF.

This clone was seen once. The rearrangement links TRBV12-5 to TRBJ1-2; 10 bases fit TRBD1. Germline trimming cut 6 bases from V and 3 bases from J; bases unmatched to any gene: 4. Germline V gene data show CDR1 as LGHNT and CDR2 as FRNRAP. This CDR3 region has 14 residues. The CDR3 DNA reads TGTGCTAGTGGAGGGGACAGGGGAGACTATGGCTACACCTTC. This encodes CASGGDRGDYGYTF.

CDR3 coding DNA: TGCGCCAGCAGCTTGGGAACAGGGGCGCGGTCACCCCTCCACTTT. Translation: CASSLGTGARSPLHF. J is TRBJ1-6 and V is TRBV5-1; 7 bases are a match to TRBD1. J gave up 10 bases and V 0 bases, and 7 bases lay outside the gene matches. The CDR3 runs to 15 residues. CDR1 is SGHRS and CDR2 is YFSETQ in the germline V gene.

Only one count was recorded for this clone. One end of the junction does not line up with germline, which may come from a read error. The chain has TRBV7-6 and TRBJ1-5, with D possibly matching TRBD1 (5 bases). Germline-derived CDR1 and CDR2 are SGHVS and FNYEAQ. The CDR3 sequence is 16 residues long. As DNA, the CDR3 is TGTGCCAGCGGCTTAGGGTCGCAGGGATCCGTCCAGCCCCAGCATTTT. Amino acid sequence: CASGLGSQGSVQPQHF.

The rearrangement uses TRBV7-3 and TRBJ2-2; a possible D gene is TRBD1 (7 bases). Trimming removed 5 bases at V and 4 bases at J, with 11 bases between. Looked up from germline, CDR1 is SGHTA and CDR2 is FQGTGA. The CDR3 runs to 14 residues. This CDR3 is CASSPRGVTGELFF. CDR3 in DNA: TGTGCCAGCAGCCCCAGGGGGGTCACCGGGGAGCTGTTTTTT. Full variable domain (rest looked up from reference TRBV7-3 and TRBJ2-2): GAGVSQTPSNKVTEKGKYVELRCDPISGHTALYWYRQSLGQGPEFLIYFQGTGAADDSGLPNDRFFAVRPEGSVSTLKIQRTERGDSAVYLCASSPRGVTGELFFGEGSRLTVL.